Listed below are T cell receptor beta chains from one sample, sequenced in a study of T cell responses to AZD1222 COVID-19 vaccine. Measured with immunoSEQ multiplex PCR; TCRdb has only the in-frame clones, and not every one. The data contain 250,000 to 300,000 clones, 90% to 95% of them singletons. Sequenced material: peripheral blood, taken 28 days after the second AZD1222 dose. These receptor sequences come from an adult who received the AZD1222 COVID-19 vaccine. Each CDR3 is given with its conserved first and last residue. The D gene is left open where the match is weak. Rows may omit the clone size; those that give it use once, few, many or a size class.

j_call,d_call,v_call,clone_size,cdr3_nt,cdr3_aa
TRBJ2-7,TRBD1,TRBV2,-,TGTGCCAGCTCCCGGACAGGGGGCGACGAGCAGTACTTC,CASSRTGGDEQYF
TRBJ2-7,TRBD1,TRBV7-2,few,TGTGCCAGCAGCCTAACAATCTCGGGACAGGGAAAAGGGGACGAGCAGTACTTC,CASSLTISGQGKGDEQYF
TRBJ2-5,-,TRBV6-1,-,TGTGCCAGCAGTGAAGGGCCTGCCGGGGAGACCCAGTACTTC,CASSEGPAGETQYF
TRBJ2-1,TRBD1,TRBV5-4,-,TGTGCCAGCAGCCGGGGGACAGGGGTTACCTACAATGAGCAGTTCTTC,CASSRGTGVTYNEQFF
TRBJ2-1,-,TRBV5-1,-,TGCGCCAGCAGCTTTATCGGTAATTCCTACAATGAGCAGTTCTTC,CASSFIGNSYNEQFF
TRBJ2-2,TRBD1,TRBV2,-,TGTGCCAGCAGCGAAGGAACAGGGGGTAACACCGGGGAGCTGTTTTTT,CASSEGTGGNTGELFF
TRBJ1-1,-,TRBV2,-,TGTGCCAGCAGTGATCGGGGCCCCTGGGGAGCTTTCTTT,CASSDRGPWGAFF
TRBJ2-7,-,TRBV28,-,TGTGCCAGCAACCCCTACTCGGGGGCCCGAGTCGAGCAGTACTTC,CASNPYSGARVEQYF
TRBJ2-5,TRBD1,TRBV28,-,TGTGCCAGCAGTTTACAGACAGGGGCTCAAGAGACCCAGTACTTC,CASSLQTGAQETQYF
TRBJ2-3,TRBD2,TRBV9,-,TGTGCCAGCAGCGTAGCTGGCGCGGGGGGGCCAGATACGCAGTATTTT,CASSVAGAGGPDTQYF
TRBJ1-2,-,TRBV2,-,TGTGCCAGCAGTGAAAAAGGGTCGTATGGCTACACCTTC,CASSEKGSYGYTF
TRBJ1-4,-,TRBV20-1,once,TGCAGTGCTAGTAGACCTTCCGGTAATGAAAAACTGTTTTTT,CSASRPSGNEKLFF
TRBJ2-2,-,TRBV28,-,TGTGCCAGCTTTAGGCTCTGGGGGACCGGGGAGCTGTTTTTT,CASFRLWGTGELFF
TRBJ2-3,TRBD1,TRBV24-1,-,TGTGCCACCGCAGGGGGTGGGACAGATACGCAGTATTTT,CATAGGGTDTQYF
TRBJ2-5,-,TRBV7-9,-,TGTGCCAGCAGCTCCGGGGACCATAAAGAGACCCAGTACTTC,CASSSGDHKETQYF
TRBJ1-4,-,TRBV2,few,TGTGCCAGCACTGGAAGGGTGGTAGAGAAACTGTTTTTT,CASTGRVVEKLFF
TRBJ2-7,TRBD1,TRBV11-2,-,TGTGCCAGCAGCCCAGGACAGGGGCGGTACGAGCAGTACTTC,CASSPGQGRYEQYF
TRBJ2-3,-,TRBV5-5,few,TGTGCCAGCAGCTTGTGGCAGTTAACAGATACGCAGTATTTT,CASSLWQLTDTQYF
TRBJ2-7,-,TRBV4-2,-,TGTGCCAGCAGCCAAGGTGGGACGGCGGTTCTTGAGCAGTACTTC,CASSQGGTAVLEQYF
TRBJ2-7,-,TRBV27,-,TGTGCCAGCCGTGGTCAGGGGGGAGGCGAGCAGTACTTC,CASRGQGGGEQYF
TRBJ2-1,-,TRBV30,-,TGTGCCTGGAGTGCCAACTACAATGAGCAGTTCTTC,CAWSANYNEQFF
TRBJ2-1,-,TRBV28,-,TGTGCCAGCACCCGGACGGGCAGTCAGAATGAGCAGTTCTTC,CASTRTGSQNEQFF
TRBJ2-7,-,TRBV5-4,-,TGTGCCAGCAGCCGTGACAGAGTATACGAGCAGTACTTC,CASSRDRVYEQYF
TRBJ2-5,TRBD1,TRBV19,-,TGTGCCAGTAGTCAACAGGGGTCCCTAGGTGAGACCCAGTACTTC,CASSQQGSLGETQYF
TRBJ2-2,-,TRBV7-9,-,TGTGCCAGCAGTTCAGGGAGGAGCACCGGGGAGCTGTTTTTT,CASSSGRSTGELFF
TRBJ2-2,TRBD2,TRBV5-1,few,TGCGCCAGCAGCCCCCGTGGTAGCGGGAGAGACGGGGAGCTGTTTTTT,CASSPRGSGRDGELFF
TRBJ1-5,-,TRBV27,-,TGTGCCAGCAGTGTCCGAGTAGGTCAGCCCCAGCATTTT,CASSVRVGQPQHF
TRBJ1-5,-,TRBV2,-,TGTGCCAGCGGAGTCCAGCCCCAGCATTTT,CASGVQPQHF
TRBJ1-1,-,TRBV28,-,TGTGCCAGCAGTTTTCCTGCGGGGGGAGTTACTGAAGCTTTCTTT,CASSFPAGGVTEAFF
TRBJ1-5,-,TRBV6-4,-,TGTGCCAGCAGTATTCATAGCAATCAGCCCCAGCATTTT,CASSIHSNQPQHF
TRBJ2-2,-,TRBV3-1/TRBV3-2,-,TGTGCCAGCAGCCAAGGGAGGTTCGGGGAGCTGTTTTTT,CASSQGRFGELFF
TRBJ2-2,-,TRBV2,-,TGTGCCAGCAGAGGGGACTTAAACACCGGGGAGCTGTTTTTT,CASRGDLNTGELFF
TRBJ2-1,-,TRBV5-1,-,TGCGCCAGCAGCTGGACGGCGGATGAGCAGTTCTTC,CASSWTADEQFF
TRBJ1-1,-,TRBV13,-,TGTGCCAGCAGCCCCAAGCCATCGGGGCCCACTGAAGCTTTCTTT,CASSPKPSGPTEAFF
TRBJ2-5,-,TRBV7-7,-,TGTGCCAGCAGAGCCGGGGTTGGAGGGGGAGAGACCCAGTACTTC,CASRAGVGGGETQYF
TRBJ1-3,TRBD1,TRBV6-1,-,TGTGCCAGCAGTGAAACGGACAGGGCATACTCTGGAAACACCATATATTTT,CASSETDRAYSGNTIYF
TRBJ2-2,TRBD1,TRBV28,once,TGTGCCAGCTGGGACAGGGGCAACACCGGGGAGCTGTTTTTT,CASWDRGNTGELFF
TRBJ2-7,-,TRBV7-8,-,TGTGCCAGCAGCTCTAGCGGGACAGGCGGTTTGTCGCAGTACTTC,CASSSSGTGGLSQYF
TRBJ2-7,TRBD1,TRBV6-6,-,TGTGCCAGCAGTTACGTCAGGGGGTTCACCTACGAGCAGTACTTC,CASSYVRGFTYEQYF
TRBJ1-1,-,TRBV28,-,TGTGCCAGCCTTAATCCCGGGGCTGGGACTGAAGCTTTCTTT,CASLNPGAGTEAFF
TRBJ2-1,TRBD2,TRBV18,once,TGTGCCAGCTCATTGGCGGGAGGATGGGACAATGAGCAGTTCTTC,CASSLAGGWDNEQFF
TRBJ1-1,-,TRBV5-1,-,TGCGCCAGCAGCTTGGCCCGGACACCCGGTGAAGCTTTCTTT,CASSLARTPGEAFF
TRBJ2-1,TRBD1,TRBV14,-,TGTGCCAGCAGCCGGATGGCAGGGGGCCCGAATGAGCAGTTCTTC,CASSRMAGGPNEQFF
TRBJ1-4,-,TRBV10-3,-,TGTGCCATCAGTGAATCGGGGGCTAATGAAAAACTGTTTTTT,CAISESGANEKLFF
TRBJ2-5,-,TRBV18,-,TGTGCCAGCACATTCGGTGGAGAGACCCAGTACTTC,CASTFGGETQYF
TRBJ1-5,-,TRBV3-1/TRBV3-2,few,TGTGCCAGCAGCCAAGGGAGGGTTCTCAATCAGCCCCAGCATTTT,CASSQGRVLNQPQHF